Following are 27 T cell receptor beta chains from one sample sequenced in a study of blood T cell repertoires in COVID-19. Generated by immunoSEQ multiplex PCR, the TCRdb table keeps only in-frame clones and is missing some. The repertoire includes around 99,000 clones, less than 85% of them detected once, and roughly 4.7% sits in the top ten. Sequencing was performed on peripheral blood. Receptor source: a human donor in a cohort sampled during active or convalescent COVID-19.

The rearrangement links TRBV27 to TRBJ2-5, with TRBD2 identical over 7 bases. In germline, CDR1 is MNHEY, CDR2 SMNVEV (reference sequence). Unmatched junction bases numbered 17, after V lost 6 bases and J lost 7 bases. This CDR3 region has 16 residues. Here the CDR3 DNA reads TGTGCCAGCAGAGGGGTCGGGGCTAGCGGCACCGGGACCCAGTACTTC. This codes for CASRGVGASGTGTQYF.

This chain connects TRBV5-1 to TRBJ2-2; TRBD1 aligns across 10 bases. The ends lost 4 bases at V and 0 bases at J; junction bases unmatched: 3. This CDR3 comprises 16 residues. Germline-derived CDR1 and CDR2 are SGHRS and YFSETQ. The CDR3 loop reads CASSTGQGANTGELFF. CDR3 DNA sequence: TGCGCCAGCAGCACTGGACAGGGGGCGAACACCGGGGAGCTGTTTTTT.

The CDR3 is CASSQGMGLGGDNEQFF. The CDR3, as DNA: TGTGCCAGCAGCCAAGGGATGGGACTAGGCGGGGACAATGAGCAGTTCTTC. This chain connects TRBV7-7 to TRBJ2-1; TRBD2 aligns across 8 bases. CDR1 and CDR2 (germline): SSHAT, FNYEAQ (reference sequence). Trimming at V came to 5 bases and at J to 5 bases, leaving 14 bases not matched to a gene. The CDR3 runs 17 residues.

This sequence joins TRBV18 and TRBJ1-1; maybe TRBD1 (6 bases). Germline V CDR1 and CDR2: KGHSH, LQKENI. This CDR3 has 15 residues. The germline V and J ends were trimmed by 2 bases and 1 base, with 11 bases remaining between them. The CDR3 sequence: CASSPIRGTNTEAFF. The CDR3 region has the DNA TGTGCCAGCTCACCAATCAGGGGAACGAACACTGAAGCTTTCTTT.

The chain employs TRBV2 and TRBJ1-5, with D maybe TRBD1 (6 bases). The CDR3 has 15 amino acids. Germline V gene sequence: CDR1 SNHLY, CDR2 FYNNEI. V was clipped by 4 bases and J by 0 bases, with 10 bases between them. The CDR3 spells CASSATGISNQPQHF. DNA for the CDR3: TGTGCCAGCAGTGCTACAGGGATTAGCAATCAGCCCCAGCATTTT.

The rearrangement links TRBV28 to TRBJ2-7, with 13 positions matching TRBD2. The J segment lost 0 bases and the V segment lost 7 bases, leaving 9 bases of the junction unmatched. CDR1 is MDHEN, CDR2 SYDVKM, per germline. This CDR3 has 17 amino acids. The DNA of the CDR3 is TGTGCCAGCATGATAGGACTAGCGGGGGACAGCTCCTACGAGCAGTACTTC. It codes for CASMIGLAGDSSYEQYF.

V and J are TRBV29-1 and TRBJ2-7; no clear D. This CDR3 contains 11 residues. V gave up 5 bases and J gave up 6 bases, with 11 bases separating them. Germline V lookup: CDR1 SQVTM, CDR2 ANQGSEA. The CDR3 spells CSVQVLGEQYF. The CDR3 nucleotides are TGCAGCGTTCAGGTTTTGGGCGAGCAGTACTTC.

The chain is built from TRBV7-2 and TRBJ2-7, with 10 bases matching TRBD2. Trimming at V came to 5 bases and at J to 0 bases, leaving 4 bases not matched to a gene. Germline V lookup: CDR1 SGHTA, CDR2 FQGNSA. This CDR3 has 15 residues. The CDR3 reads CASSDSGGSSYEQYF. The CDR3 nucleotides are TGTGCCAGCAGCGATAGCGGGGGGAGCTCCTACGAGCAGTACTTC.

This chain connects TRBV28 to TRBJ2-3; weak D call: TRBD1 (6 bases). V lost 2 bases, J lost 0 bases, and 18 bases lay in between. This CDR3 region has 18 residues. Germline CDR1 and CDR2: MDHEN and SYDVKM. CDR3 nucleotides: TGTGCCAGCAGTTTAAACATTAGGGGGACACCTAGCACAGATACGCAGTATTTT. Its protein product is CASSLNIRGTPSTDTQYF. Complete variable domain (other parts from reference TRBV28 and TRBJ2-3): DVKVTQSSRYLVKRTGEKVFLECVQDMDHENMFWYRQDPGLGLRLIYFSYDVKMKEKGDIPEGYSVSREKKERFSLILESASTNQTSMYLCASSLNIRGTPSTDTQYFGPGTRLTVL.

This chain connects TRBV29-1 to TRBJ1-1; 8 bases are a match to TRBD1. In germline, CDR1 is SQVTM, CDR2 ANQGSEA. V lost 2 bases and J lost 2; bases outside the gene matches: 7. The CDR3 runs 15 residues. The CDR3 coding sequence is TGCAGCGTTGAACAGGGGGCAACTAGAAACACTGAAGCTTTCTTT. This translates into CSVEQGATRNTEAFF.

This clone was detected only once. This rearrangement joins TRBV10-3 to TRBJ2-1; D perhaps matches TRBD1 (5 bases). CDR3 length equals 12 residues. The germline V gene has CDR1 ENHRY and CDR2 SYGVKD. Trimming cost V 5 bases and J 8 bases, with 10 bases left between them. The CDR3 loop reads CAISTGFDEQFF. The CDR3 DNA reads TGTGCCATCAGTACAGGTTTTGATGAGCAGTTCTTC.

This chain uses TRBV7-8 with TRBJ2-2; 10 nucleotides agree with TRBD2. This CDR3 comprises 18 residues. The germline V gene encodes CDR1 SGHVS and CDR2 FQNEAQ. V gave up 5 bases and J gave up 1 base; unmatched junction bases: 10. CDR3 sequence reads: CASSGRATSGMNTGELFF. In nucleotides, the CDR3 is TGTGCCAGCAGCGGGCGAGCTACTAGCGGGATGAACACCGGGGAGCTGTTTTTT.

The gene calls are TRBV6-5 and TRBJ2-1, with 9 nucleotides matching TRBD2. Trimming took 0 bases from V and 15 from J; bases not matched to a gene: 6. The CDR3 totals 13 residues. Looked up from germline, CDR1 is MNHEY and CDR2 is SVGAGI. CDR3 protein: CASSYSPSGVGFF. In DNA form, the CDR3 reads TGTGCCAGCAGTTACTCGCCTAGCGGGGTGGGGTTCTTC.

The chain is built from TRBV3-1 (or the pseudogene TRBV3-2) and TRBJ2-7; D might be TRBD2 (6 bases). This CDR3 comprises 15 residues. Trimming shortened V by 3 bases and J by 4 bases, and 16 bases separated the two germline ends. The germline CDR1 and CDR2 sequences are LGHDT and YNNKEL (reference sequence). This CDR3 reads CASSHWISGGYEQYF. The CDR3 DNA follows: TGTGCCAGCAGCCACTGGATTAGCGGAGGTTACGAGCAGTACTTC.

The V call is TRBV4-3, the J call TRBJ2-7, with TRBD1 identical over 9 bases. This CDR3 has 16 residues. Germline CDR1 LGHNA, CDR2 YSLEER. V shed 1 base and J 3 bases; nucleotides not matched to a gene: 7. The CDR3: CASSQVWTGEYYEQYF. CDR3 sequence (DNA): TGCGCCAGCAGCCAAGTTTGGACAGGGGAGTACTACGAGCAGTACTTC.

This chain uses TRBV7-3 with TRBJ2-1; D remains ambiguous. Germline CDR1 reads SGHTA; CDR2 reads FQGTGA. The CDR3 has 14 residues. V was trimmed by 2 bases and J by 6 bases, leaving 11 bases between them. DNA of the CDR3: TGTGCCAGCAGCTTAGGAACAGTACCCAATGAGCAGTTCTTC. The encoded protein is CASSLGTVPNEQFF.

With respect to this clone: A much larger clone sits a single nucleotide away, making a read error possible. This chain links TRBV9 with TRBJ2-7, with 11 bases fitting TRBD2. Germline CDR1 SGDLS, CDR2 YYNGEE. There are 14 residues in the CDR3. V trimming: 4 bases; J trimming: 2 bases; junction bases outside the gene matches: 2. The CDR3 bases are TGTGCCAGCAGCCATAGCGGGAGGGCCTACGAGCAGTACTTC. Residues: CASSHSGRAYEQYF.

The CDR3: CAISERAGGSTDTQYF. The CDR3 coding sequence is TGTGCCATCAGTGAGCGGGCAGGGGGATCCACAGATACGCAGTATTTT. The J gene is TRBJ2-3, the V gene TRBV10-3; TRBD1 aligns across 7 bases. Germline assignment: CDR1 ENHRY and CDR2 SYGVKD. V was pared by 2 bases and J by 2 bases, with 7 bases of the junction left unmatched. This CDR3 has 16 residues.

A few counts support this clone. J is TRBJ2-6 and V is TRBV21-1; the listed D gene, TRBD1, was not tested against the DNA. TRBV21-1 counts as a pseudogene. The CDR3 contains 21 residues. The CDR3 bases are TGTGCCAGCAGCAAAGCTAGGGAGACAGGGGCCCCTTGCTCTGGGGCCAACGTCCTGACTTTC. It codes for CASSKARETGAPCSGANVLTF.

The rearrangement links TRBV2 to TRBJ1-4, with D unresolved. CDR1 is SNHLY, CDR2 FYNNEI, per germline. Trimming removed 8 bases from V and 4 bases from J, with 11 bases in between. CDR3 length equals 13 residues. The CDR3 DNA follows: TGTGCCAGCTCAGGTAGAATTAATGAAAAACTGTTTTTT. Translating gives CASSGRINEKLFF.

The sample holds a few counts of this clone. J is TRBJ1-5 and V is TRBV6-5; D uncertain. CDR1 is MNHEY, CDR2 SVGAGI, per germline. V was shortened by 4 bases and J by 3 bases, with 16 bases between the two germline ends. The CDR3 consists of 16 residues. CDR3 DNA: TGTGCCAGCAGTTCCTTGGCAGGCGTGACCAATCAGCCCCAGCATTTT. Translation gives CASSSLAGVTNQPQHF.

A single count supports this clone. V and J are TRBV5-1 and TRBJ2-1, with 9 nucleotides matching TRBD2. Germline values: CDR1 SGHRS, CDR2 YFSETQ. This CDR3 contains 17 residues. With 4 bases clipped from V and 3 bases from J, the junction kept 11 bases outside the gene matches. Written as DNA, the CDR3 is TGCGCCAGCAGCGGCCTAGGAGCGGGGGGCCTCTACAATGAGCAGTTCTTC. This translates into CASSGLGAGGLYNEQFF. The variable domain in full, completed from reference TRBV5-1 and TRBJ2-1, reads KAGVTQTPRYLIKTRGQQVTLSCSPISGHRSVSWYQQTPGQGLQFLFEYFSETQRNKGNFPGRFSGRQFSNSRSEMNVSTLELGDSALYLCASSGLGAGGLYNEQFFGPGTRLTVL.

V and J are TRBV15 and TRBJ2-3; unclear D gene. Trimming removed 9 bases at V and 8 bases at J, with 12 bases between. The V gene's germline CDR1 is LNHNV and CDR2 YYDKDF (reference sequence). CDR3 length: 11 residues. The chain's CDR3 is CATTYLGTQYF. CDR3 bases: TGTGCCACTACCTACCTCGGTACGCAGTATTTT.

This clone has a handful of counts. This chain uses TRBV7-8 with TRBJ1-3, with D maybe TRBD1 (6 bases). The CDR3 has 15 amino acids. CDR1 is SGHVS and CDR2 is FQNEAQ in the germline V gene. V was clipped by 6 bases and J by 0 bases, with 12 bases between them. Here the CDR3 reads CASRFNRDSGNTIYF. CDR3 DNA sequence: TGTGCCAGCAGATTTAACAGGGACTCTGGAAACACCATATATTTT.

CDR3 sequence (DNA): TGTGCCAGCAGTTACTCGTGGGGGGGCAATGAGCAGTTCTTC. This translates into CASSYSWGGNEQFF. The rearrangement joins TRBV6-2 or TRBV6-3 to TRBJ2-1; 7 bases align to TRBD2. This CDR3 is 14 amino acids long. V lost 0 bases, J lost 6 bases, and 2 bases stayed unmatched. CDR1 is MNHEY, CDR2 SVGEGT, per germline.

This clone has only one observation. V is TRBV11-2 and J is TRBJ2-7; D remains ambiguous. The V and J ends lost 1 base and 6 bases respectively, with 4 bases between them. From germline, CDR1 is SGHAT and CDR2 FQNNGV. This CDR3 has 11 residues. In nucleotides, the CDR3 is TGTGCCAGCAGCTTAGTTCTCGAGCAGTACTTC. The encoded protein is CASSLVLEQYF.

For the CDR3, the DNA is TGCGCCAGCAGTCCGACAGGAATTCGTCAGCCCCAGCATTTT. Its translation: CASSPTGIRQPQHF. V and J are TRBV5-1 and TRBJ1-5; tentative D call: TRBD1 (6 bases). Trimming took off 5 bases at V and 6 bases at J, with 15 bases between the two ends. The CDR3 length is 14 residues. Germline-derived CDR1 and CDR2 are SGHRS and YFSETQ.